The rows below give T cell receptor beta chains drawn from one sample of a study of T cell clonotyping in hematopoietic cell transplantation. Libraries were prepared by immunoSEQ multiplex PCR; TCRdb keeps only in-frame clonotypes and omits some of them. Here the sample spans 17,000 or so clones, roughly 70% being singletons. Sequencing input: peripheral blood mononuclear cells. The receptors were sampled from an older woman in good health. Some clones in this sample may be carry-over from other donors' samples. The CDR3 runs from the conserved cysteine through the conserved F or W. A D gene is named only where the DNA matches it firmly. Clone size is shown for a subset of rows, as once, few, many or a class of expanded clone.

j_gene: TRBJ1-2; d_gene: -; abundance: -; v_gene: TRBV19; CDR3nt: TGTGCCAGTACCCATCTGGGGGGGGCTGGAGGCTACACCTTC; CDR3aa: CASTHLGGAGGYTF
j_gene: TRBJ1-2; d_gene: -; abundance: few; v_gene: TRBV6-5; CDR3nt: TGTGCCAGCAGTAAGCAAGGGGGGGCCAATGGCTACACCTTC; CDR3aa: CASSKQGGANGYTF
j_gene: TRBJ2-7; d_gene: TRBD2; abundance: -; v_gene: TRBV15; CDR3nt: TGTGCCACCAGCGATGGGCTAGCGGGTGCCTACGAGCAGTACTTC; CDR3aa: CATSDGLAGAYEQYF
j_gene: TRBJ2-7; d_gene: TRBD1; abundance: -; v_gene: TRBV4-1; CDR3nt: TGCGCCAGCAGCCGGACAGGGGGCGAGCAGTACTTC; CDR3aa: CASSRTGGEQYF
j_gene: TRBJ1-4; d_gene: -; abundance: -; v_gene: TRBV2; CDR3nt: TGTGCCAGCAGATCCCGTGGCAGGGTCCGGAATGAAAAACTGTTTTTT; CDR3aa: CASRSRGRVRNEKLFF
j_gene: TRBJ2-7; d_gene: TRBD2; abundance: few; v_gene: TRBV7-3; CDR3nt: TGTGCCAGCAGCTTAGACGCGGGAGGGCCAAACGAGCAGTACTTC; CDR3aa: CASSLDAGGPNEQYF
j_gene: TRBJ2-5; d_gene: -; abundance: -; v_gene: TRBV7-2; CDR3nt: TGTGCCAGCAGCTTAGCAGGGACGAAAGAGACCCAGTACTTC; CDR3aa: CASSLAGTKETQYF
j_gene: TRBJ1-1; d_gene: -; abundance: -; v_gene: TRBV28; CDR3nt: TGTGCCAGCAGCCGACAGGTAGGTGGCACTGAAGCTTTCTTT; CDR3aa: CASSRQVGGTEAFF
j_gene: TRBJ1-4; d_gene: -; abundance: -; v_gene: TRBV30; CDR3nt: TGTGCCTGGAGTGGTACAGGAAAGGGAGAAAAACTGTTTTTT; CDR3aa: CAWSGTGKGEKLFF
j_gene: TRBJ2-7; d_gene: -; abundance: -; v_gene: TRBV6-5; CDR3nt: TGTGCCAGCAGTCGCCACTGGGGTTCCTACGAGCAGTACTTC; CDR3aa: CASSRHWGSYEQYF
j_gene: TRBJ2-5; d_gene: TRBD1; abundance: -; v_gene: TRBV6-1; CDR3nt: TGTGCCAGCAGTGAATCGGGACAGCAAGAGACCCAGTACTTC; CDR3aa: CASSESGQQETQYF
j_gene: TRBJ2-1; d_gene: -; abundance: -; v_gene: TRBV9; CDR3nt: TGTGCCAGCAGCATAGCCTATGAGCAGTTCTTC; CDR3aa: CASSIAYEQFF
j_gene: TRBJ2-1; d_gene: TRBD2; abundance: -; v_gene: TRBV7-2; CDR3nt: TGTGCCAGCAGCTGGGGAAGAAGGACTAGCGGGGGGGGTAATGAGCAGTTCTTC; CDR3aa: CASSWGRRTSGGGNEQFF
j_gene: TRBJ1-5; d_gene: TRBD1; abundance: -; v_gene: TRBV7-9; CDR3nt: TGTGCCAGCAGCCTCGACAGGGGTGCACGCAATCAGCCCCAGCATTTT; CDR3aa: CASSLDRGARNQPQHF
j_gene: TRBJ2-3; d_gene: TRBD2; abundance: -; v_gene: TRBV27; CDR3nt: TGTGCCAGCAGTTTCCGAAGCGGGAGGATCACAGATACGCAGTATTTT; CDR3aa: CASSFRSGRITDTQYF
j_gene: TRBJ1-2; d_gene: -; abundance: few; v_gene: TRBV25-1; CDR3nt: TGTGCCAGCAGGTCGCTGGGGCCCTACTATGGCTACACCTTC; CDR3aa: CASRSLGPYYGYTF
j_gene: TRBJ2-3; d_gene: TRBD1; abundance: -; v_gene: TRBV30; CDR3nt: TGTGCCTGGGGGACAGGGAAGACAGATACGCAGTATTTT; CDR3aa: CAWGTGKTDTQYF
j_gene: TRBJ1-5; d_gene: -; abundance: -; v_gene: TRBV27; CDR3nt: TGTGCCAGCAGGCTATATTCAAACGGCAGGGCGGTAAGAGAGCCCCAGCATTTT; CDR3aa: CASRLYSNGRAVREPQHF
j_gene: TRBJ2-2; d_gene: -; abundance: once; v_gene: TRBV6-5; CDR3nt: TGTGCCAGCGCGAGGGGGGCCACCGGGGAGCTGTTTTTT; CDR3aa: CASARGATGELFF
j_gene: TRBJ2-7; d_gene: -; abundance: -; v_gene: TRBV30; CDR3nt: TGTGCCTCTCACGAGGGAAACTACGAGCAGTACTTC; CDR3aa: CASHEGNYEQYF
j_gene: TRBJ1-6; d_gene: -; abundance: -; v_gene: TRBV6-5; CDR3nt: TGTGCCAGTCAGGGGTACAATTCACCCCTCCACTTT; CDR3aa: CASQGYNSPLHF
j_gene: TRBJ2-7; d_gene: -; abundance: -; v_gene: TRBV2; CDR3nt: TGTGCCAGCAGTGACAGCCGGGACTCCTATAAGTGGTACTTC; CDR3aa: CASSDSRDSYKWYF
j_gene: TRBJ2-5; d_gene: TRBD1; abundance: few; v_gene: TRBV19; CDR3nt: TGTGCCAGTAGCAGTACAGGGGGAGGAGGAGAGACCCAGTACTTC; CDR3aa: CASSSTGGGGETQYF
j_gene: TRBJ1-5; d_gene: -; abundance: once; v_gene: TRBV7-2; CDR3nt: TGTGCCAGCAGCTTAGTGAGAGAACAGCCCCAGCATTTT; CDR3aa: CASSLVREQPQHF
j_gene: TRBJ2-2; d_gene: -; abundance: few; v_gene: TRBV9; CDR3nt: TGTGCCAGCAGCGTGAGAGGGGAGCTGTTTTTT; CDR3aa: CASSVRGELFF
j_gene: TRBJ1-4; d_gene: -; abundance: -; v_gene: TRBV5-6; CDR3nt: TGTGCCAGCAGCTCACAGGCTCGGGCGGAGAATGAAAAACTGTTTTTT; CDR3aa: CASSSQARAENEKLFF
j_gene: TRBJ2-6; d_gene: -; abundance: once; v_gene: TRBV29-1; CDR3nt: TGCAGTGTCACCACCGGCTCTGGGGCCAACGTCCTGACTTTC; CDR3aa: CSVTTGSGANVLTF
j_gene: TRBJ2-3; d_gene: -; abundance: -; v_gene: TRBV5-6; CDR3nt: TGTGCCAGCAGCTTGGCATGGAGGAGCACAGATACGCAGTATTTT; CDR3aa: CASSLAWRSTDTQYF
j_gene: TRBJ2-2; d_gene: -; abundance: -; v_gene: TRBV6-1; CDR3nt: TGTGCCAGCAGTGAACGCGGGTATAGCACCGGGGAGCTGTTTTTT; CDR3aa: CASSERGYSTGELFF